The clone carrying this T cell receptor beta chain was seen many times. The TCR beta CDR3 regions underwent amplification from RNA transcripts. First-round RT-PCR relied on HTBI primers, and a second-round multiplex PCR came next. Via MiXCR, TCRdb re-called the multiplex PCR reads, giving one row per CDR3 protein. The data show some 350,000 distinct CDR3 sequences, 17% seen once. These data are taken from a study of Graves' ophthalmopathy and Graves' hyperthyroidism. This CDR3 has 16 residues. Germline assignment: CDR1 MDHEN and CDR2 SYDVKM. The germline V and J ends were trimmed by 0 bases and 4 bases, with 13 bases remaining between them.

V usage is TRBV28 and J usage is TRBJ1-5; perhaps TRBD1 as D (5 bases). The receptor's source is an adult woman with stable Graves' hyperthyroidism. Sequenced sample: peripheral blood. CDR3 region: CASSLWTDMRNQPQHF. In nucleotides, the CDR3 is TGTGCCAGCAGTTTATGGACGGACATGAGGAATCAGCCCCAGCATTTT.